This T cell receptor beta chain is from a study of blood T cells in healthy people across ages. Whole-study context: Roughly one uniquely barcoded beta molecule per two T cells was captured.

About this clonotype: Its target is not known.

The authors ran a second PCR of about 7 to 11 cycles using a sample-barcoded 5' primer and a J-beta primer mix. Carrying 12 random nucleotides, a template-switch adaptor labeled each individual cDNA molecule. TCRdb re-called the 5' RACE reads through MiXCR, storing one row per CDR3 protein. The data hold about 1.7 million distinct CDR3 sequences, with approximately 30% observed a single time. Staff drew roughly 10 milliliters of peripheral blood from each donor. Overall study findings and caveats: Across the age range, TCR beta diversity per million T cells fell in a roughly linear way.

This sequence was found in a woman aged 30 to 39 in good health. The sequenced material came from blood.

The chain's CDR3 is CASRDTDRGSHNEQFF. The CDR3 region has the DNA TGTGCCAGCAGGGACACCGACAGGGGGTCCCACAATGAGCAGTTCTTC. This chain joins TRBV7-2 and TRBJ2-1, with 9 bases fitting TRBD1. CDR1 SGHTA and CDR2 FQGNSA come from the germline V gene. V trimming: 6 bases; J trimming: 5 bases; junction bases outside the gene matches: 11. The CDR3 totals 16 residues.